A selection of T cell receptor beta chains follows, all from one sample in a study of prognosis after radiotherapy for stage I lung cancer. TCRdb re-analysed the multiplex PCR reads in MiXCR, keeping a single row per CDR3 protein. Of just under 20,000 distinct CDR3 sequences listed, roughly 26% are singletons. The material sequenced was PBMCs, taken before or after stereotactic body radiation therapy (not recorded which). The receptors shown here come from a donor aged 50 or older with non-small cell lung cancer. Each CDR3 is given with its conserved first and last residue. A D gene is named only where the DNA matches it firmly. Clone size, where shown, is once, few, many, or a class for clones that have expanded.

j_call | v_call | d_call | clone_size | cdr3_aa | cdr3_nt
TRBJ2-5 | TRBV2 | TRBD2 | many | CASIGSSGRVAQYF | TGTGCCAGCATTGGGTCTAGCGGGAGGGTGGCCCAGTACTTC
TRBJ2-2 | TRBV10-3 | - | many | CAISEPPGSGARLGTGELFF | TGTGCCATCAGTGAGCCTCCGGGGTCAGGGGCGCGGTTGGGCACCGGGGAGCTGTTTTTT
TRBJ2-6 | TRBV6-1 | - | many | CASSEDSSGANVLTF | TGTGCCAGCAGTGAAGACAGCTCTGGGGCCAACGTCCTGACTTTC
TRBJ2-7 | TRBV6-1 | - | many | CASSRTAAVNYEQYF | TGTGCCAGCAGTAGGACAGCCGCAGTTAACTACGAGCAGTACTTC
TRBJ2-7 | TRBV6-5 | TRBD2 | medium-sized | CASSSPSLAGVREQYF | TGTGCCAGCAGTTCCCCTTCGCTAGCGGGAGTTCGCGAGCAGTACTTC
TRBJ2-2 | TRBV18 | - | many | CASSPLSGRAGELFF | TGTGCCAGCTCACCCTTGTCGGGGCGGGCCGGGGAGCTGTTTTTT
TRBJ2-2 | TRBV5-4 | - | - | CASSWSPAGELFF | TGTGCCAGCAGCTGGTCCCCCGCCGGGGAGCTGTTTTTT
TRBJ2-7 | TRBV6-5 | - | many | CASSYSSSDSSYEQYF | TGTGCCAGCAGTTACTCGAGTAGCGACAGCTCCTACGAGCAGTACTTC
TRBJ2-6 | TRBV6-4 | - | many | CASSERRFSGANVLTF | TGTGCCAGCAGTGAACGGAGGTTCTCTGGGGCCAACGTCCTGACTTTC
TRBJ2-1 | TRBV27 | - | - | CASSRLDNEQFF | TGTGCCAGCAGTCGCCTCGACAATGAGCAGTTCTTC
TRBJ2-2 | TRBV6-1 | TRBD1 | - | CASTQGAVGGLFF | TGTGCCAGCACGCAGGGGGCCGTCGGGGGGCTGTTTTTT
TRBJ2-3 | TRBV7-9 | TRBD1 | many | CASTDRGPTDTQYF | TGTGCCAGCACCGACAGGGGGCCGACAGATACGCAGTATTTT
TRBJ2-3 | TRBV2 | TRBD2 | many | CASRGLAGVTDTQYF | TGTGCCAGCAGGGGACTAGCGGGAGTGACAGATACGCAGTATTTT
TRBJ1-1 | TRBV3-1 | - | many | CASTPLSGHTEAFF | TGTGCCAGCACCCCTTTATCGGGACACACTGAAGCTTTCTTT
TRBJ2-5 | TRBV20-1 | TRBD2 | - | CSAPGLAGVWKETQYF | TGCAGTGCACCCGGCCTAGCGGGAGTGTGGAAAGAGACCCAGTACTTC
TRBJ1-4 | TRBV28 | - | many | CASSSSNRVYEKLFF | TGTGCCAGCAGCAGTTCTAACAGGGTTTACGAAAAACTGTTTTTT
TRBJ2-7 | TRBV5-4 | TRBD1 | many | CASSQDRGRTYEQYF | TGTGCCAGCAGCCAGGACAGGGGCAGAACCTACGAGCAGTACTTC